The clone carrying this TCR beta chain was seen ten or more times. Its antigen is currently unknown. TCR beta CDR3 regions were amplified from RNA. First-round RT-PCR targeting the TCR CDR3 was performed with the HTBI primer set. TCRdb re-analysed the multiplex PCR reads in MiXCR, keeping a single row per CDR3 protein. The sample carries 500,000 to 600,000 distinct CDR3 sequences, 20% recorded once. This sample stems from a study of T cells in Graves' hyperthyroidism and ophthalmopathy. Patients having uncontrolled infection, another autoimmune disease, pregnancy or lactation were not included. In making diagnoses, clinical symptoms, serum thyroxine and TRAb, thyroid ultrasound and orbital computed tomography were all used. The CDR3 consists of 15 residues. Trimming shortened V by 5 bases and J by 2 bases, and 13 bases separated the two germline ends. General study points: The majority of expanded thyroid clonotypes above 0.001 also appeared in blood.

The chain carries TRBV12-3 or TRBV12-4 and TRBJ2-1; D might be TRBD1 (5 bases). The sequence derives from a man aged 40-55 years with Graves' ophthalmopathy. Source material: blood. The CDR3 loop is CASSPRQFTYNEQFF. The CDR3 DNA follows: TGTGCCAGCAGTCCTCGACAGTTCACCTACAATGAGCAGTTCTTC.